Below are 25 T cell receptor beta chains sequenced from a single sample in a study of beta chain features in type 1 diabetes. Reverse transcription of all isolated RNA meant that expressed TCRB transcripts were sequenced. The method was immunoSEQ multiplex PCR; TCRdb's version includes in-frame clones alone and lacks a portion of them. The sample has fewer than 350,000 clones; about 19% are singletons. Sample: naive CD4+ T cells from blood. The receptors stem from a woman younger than 35 in good health.

CDR3 amino acids: CASSYLRWTEAFF. CDR3 coding DNA: TGTGCCAGCAGTTACTTACGGTGGACTGAAGCTTTCTTT. V gene TRBV6-6 combines with J gene TRBJ1-1; unclear D gene. The germline CDR1 and CDR2 sequences are MNHNY and SVGAGI (reference sequence). The germline V and J ends were trimmed by 1 base and 5 bases, with 8 bases remaining between them. The CDR3 has 13 amino acids.

This clone appeared a few times. The rearrangement uses TRBV5-1 and TRBJ2-7; weak D call: TRBD2 (5 bases). Germline V gives CDR1 SGHRS, CDR2 YFSETQ. The CDR3 has 14 residues. The V gene lost 0 bases and the J gene lost 1 base, with 8 bases spanning the gap. CDR3 DNA sequence: TGCGCCAGCAGCTTGGACGAGGGATCCTACGAGCAGTACTTC. Residues: CASSLDEGSYEQYF.

The chain uses TRBV5-1 and TRBJ2-5; D is ambiguous. V was pared by 1 base and J by 5 bases, with 9 bases between. The CDR3 has 13 amino acids. CDR1 is SGHRS, CDR2 YFSETQ, per germline. CDR3 nucleotide sequence: TGCGCCAGCAGCTTGAACAGTAAGGAGACCCAGTACTTC. This translates into CASSLNSKETQYF.

This clone was found a few times. The chain has TRBV28 and TRBJ1-5, with D unclear. The germline V gene encodes CDR1 MDHEN and CDR2 SYDVKM. This CDR3 has 11 residues. Trimming shortened V by 5 bases and J by 7 bases, and 6 bases separated the two germline ends. The DNA for the CDR3 is TGTGCCAGCAGTGAGATCCAGCCCCAGCATTTT. It specifies CASSEIQPQHF.

This clone turned up a few times. V is TRBV27 and J is TRBJ2-1, with TRBD1 matching over 9 bases. Germline assignment: CDR1 MNHEY and CDR2 SMNVEV (reference sequence). The junction had 8 bases not matched to a gene; V was cut back by 10 bases and J by 4 bases. The CDR3 contains 14 residues. CDR3 loop: CATAADRGYNEQFF. Written as DNA, the CDR3 is TGTGCCACCGCCGCGGACAGGGGTTACAATGAGCAGTTCTTC.

The V and J genes are TRBV6-1 and TRBJ1-1; D unresolved. Germline CDR1 and CDR2: MNHNS and SASEGT. The CDR3 spans 13 residues. Trimming took off 1 base at V and 0 bases at J, with 3 bases between the two ends. CDR3: CASSEGVNTEAFF. The CDR3 bases are TGTGCCAGCAGTGAAGGAGTGAACACTGAAGCTTTCTTT.

The chain joins TRBV30 to TRBJ2-6; D remains ambiguous. V shed 3 bases and J shed 4 bases, with 7 bases lying between them. The CDR3 contains 13 residues. The V gene's germline CDR1 is GTSNPN and CDR2 SVGIG (reference sequence). Here the CDR3 reads CAWSRMGANVLTF. The CDR3 nucleotides read TGTGCCTGGAGCAGGATGGGGGCCAACGTCCTGACTTTC.

The V call is TRBV18, the J call TRBJ2-3; D perhaps matches TRBD1 (5 bases). Looked up from germline, CDR1 is KGHSH and CDR2 is LQKENI. This CDR3 contains 11 residues. V was clipped by 10 bases and J by 3 bases, with 8 bases between them. CDR3 sequence: CATRGTDTQYF. As DNA, the CDR3 is TGTGCCACTAGGGGTACAGATACGCAGTATTTT.

This clone was counted a few times. This chain links TRBV28 with TRBJ2-7; 7 nucleotides match TRBD1. The CDR3 is made up of 15 amino acids. Germline CDR1 MDHEN, CDR2 SYDVKM. The J segment lost 2 bases and the V segment lost 7 bases, leaving 11 bases of the junction unmatched. The CDR3 DNA sequence: TGTGCCAGCACCCGATCAGGGGGAAGGGCCTACGAGCAGTACTTC. It encodes CASTRSGGRAYEQYF.

The chain combines TRBV6-4 with TRBJ2-1, with 9 positions matching TRBD1. Germline V gene lookup returns CDR1 MRHNA and CDR2 SNTAGT. The ends lost 2 bases at V and 3 bases at J; junction bases unmatched: 5. CDR3 length: 16 amino acids. The CDR3 spells CASSDPDRGIYNEQFF. The CDR3 DNA sequence: TGTGCCAGCAGTGACCCGGACAGGGGCATCTACAATGAGCAGTTCTTC.

The chain employs TRBV5-1 and TRBJ1-1, with a possible D match to TRBD1 (5 bases). The CDR3 sequence is 16 residues long. Germline V gene sequence: CDR1 SGHRS, CDR2 YFSETQ. With 0 bases removed from V and 3 bases from J, the gap between germline ends came to 15 bases. Written as DNA, the CDR3 is TGCGCCAGCAGCTTGGCCCCCCAGGTCAGGGACACTGAAGCTTTCTTT. Residues: CASSLAPQVRDTEAFF. Based on the CDR3 plus reference TRBV5-1 and TRBJ1-1, the full variable domain is KAGVTQTPRYLIKTRGQQVTLSCSPISGHRSVSWYQQTPGQGLQFLFEYFSETQRNKGNFPGRFSGRQFSNSRSEMNVSTLELGDSALYLCASSLAPQVRDTEAFFGQGTRLTVV.

The rearrangement links TRBV27 to TRBJ1-6; possible D gene TRBD1, 5 bases. The CDR3 loop spans 13 amino acids. Germline CDR1 MNHEY, CDR2 SMNVEV (reference sequence). The V gene lost 4 bases and the J gene lost 10 bases, with 11 bases spanning the gap. The CDR3, as DNA: TGTGCCAGCAGTTCCCTAGGGGTCTCACCCCTCCACTTT. Protein product: CASSSLGVSPLHF.

The chain recombines TRBV6-5 with TRBJ2-1, with 7 bases identical to TRBD2. Germline values: CDR1 MNHEY, CDR2 SVGAGI. After removal of 7 bases from V and 13 bases from J, the junction contained 13 bases not matched to a gene. The CDR3 covers 13 residues. CDR3 nucleotide sequence: TGTGCCAGCACCCTGGGAGGGGTAGGGAAACAGTTCTTC. It specifies CASTLGGVGKQFF.

The genes are TRBV5-1 and TRBJ1-2; no firm D call. The CDR3 length is 15 residues. CDR1 and CDR2 (germline): SGHRS, YFSETQ. V shed 0 bases and J shed 0 bases, with 9 bases lying between them. The CDR3 nucleotides are TGCGCCAGCAGCTTGGTAGTCGGGACTAACTATGGCTACACCTTC. This translates into CASSLVVGTNYGYTF.

The V call is TRBV2, the J call TRBJ1-4; 10 bases line up with TRBD1. CDR1 SNHLY and CDR2 FYNNEI come from the germline V gene. V gave up 5 bases and J gave up 2 bases; unmatched junction bases: 5. The length of the CDR3 is 16 residues. The CDR3 spells CASSPGQGSTNEKLFF. In nucleotides, the CDR3 is TGTGCCAGCAGTCCGGGACAGGGGTCGACTAATGAAAAACTGTTTTTT.

The chain has TRBV5-1 and TRBJ2-7; TRBD1 matches at 10 bases. This CDR3 is 14 amino acids long. Per the germline V gene, CDR1 is SGHRS and CDR2 is YFSETQ. The V and J ends lost 3 bases and 5 bases, in that order; junction bases with no gene match: 5. For the CDR3, the DNA is TGCGCCAGCAGCTCGGGGACAGGGGACGACGAGCAGTACTTC. Translated, it gives CASSSGTGDDEQYF.

The chain carries TRBV11-2 and TRBJ2-5, with 13 bases matching TRBD2. V shed 11 bases, J shed 4 bases, and the junction held 4 bases outside the gene matches. CDR3 size: 13 residues. The V gene's germline CDR1 is SGHAT and CDR2 FQNNGV. The CDR3 DNA reads TGTGCCTCTAGGACTAGCGGGAGAGAGACCCAGTACTTC. This sequence encodes CASRTSGRETQYF. Supplemented by reference TRBV11-2 and TRBJ2-5, the full variable domain reads EAGVAQSPRYKIIEKRQSVAFWCNPISGHATLYWYQQILGQGPKLLIQFQNNGVVDDSQLPKDRFSAERLKGVDSTLKIQPAKLEDSAVYLCASRTSGRETQYFGPGTRLLVL.

This clone was detected a few times. The rearrangement uses TRBV27 and TRBJ2-5; the D gene is possibly TRBD1 (5 bases). Germline V gene data show CDR1 as MNHEY and CDR2 as SMNVEV (reference sequence). The CDR3 consists of 13 residues. V lost 6 bases to trimming and J lost 0 bases, with 8 bases between them. The CDR3 sequence: CASSQGYQETQYF. The DNA of the CDR3 is TGTGCCAGCAGCCAGGGATACCAAGAGACCCAGTACTTC.

The chain joins TRBV10-3 to TRBJ2-6; TRBD2 is a possible D gene (5 bases). Germline assignment: CDR1 ENHRY and CDR2 SYGVKD. The ends were cut back, 6 bases at V and 6 bases at J, with 21 bases in the middle. The length of the CDR3 is 17 residues. CDR3 nucleotide sequence: TGTGCCATCAGAACGCTCGGGAATCCTCTGGAGGCCAACGTCCTGACTTTC. It encodes CAIRTLGNPLEANVLTF.

This rearrangement joins TRBV9 to TRBJ1-1, with 8 positions matching TRBD1. Trimming removed 0 bases from V and 6 bases from J; junction bases left unmatched: 13. CDR3 size: 17 residues. Germline V lookup: CDR1 SGDLS, CDR2 YYNGEE. CDR3 residues: CASSVDSGQGWSAEAFF. CDR3 nucleotides: TGTGCCAGCAGCGTAGATTCCGGACAGGGCTGGAGCGCTGAAGCTTTCTTT.

This sequence joins TRBV18 and TRBJ2-3, with 13 nucleotides matching TRBD2. Germline CDR1 reads KGHSH; CDR2 reads LQKENI. The CDR3 has 17 residues. V lost 0 bases and J lost 0; bases outside the gene matches: 0. CDR3 sequence reads: CASSPPGLAGSTDTQYF. As DNA, the CDR3 is TGTGCCAGCTCACCACCGGGACTAGCGGGAAGCACAGATACGCAGTATTTT.

This clone was counted between two and nine times. The chain recombines TRBV7-3 with TRBJ2-3; 11 nucleotides line up with TRBD2. Germline values: CDR1 SGHTA, CDR2 FQGTGA. Unmatched junction bases numbered 8, after V lost 3 bases and J lost 6 bases. The CDR3 sequence is 16 residues long. This chain's CDR3 is CASSFRLAGPLDTQYF. For the CDR3, the DNA is TGTGCCAGCAGCTTCAGACTAGCGGGGCCACTTGATACGCAGTATTTT.

The chain couples TRBV6-6 to TRBJ2-7; D is undetermined. V shed 6 bases and J shed 0 bases, with 12 bases lying between them. The germline gives CDR1 MNHNY, CDR2 SVGAGI (reference sequence). The CDR3 runs 14 residues. For the CDR3, the DNA is TGTGCCAGCAGCCGTAGCCCCAGCTCCTACGAGCAGTACTTC. It is translated as CASSRSPSSYEQYF.

The gene calls are TRBV5-1 and TRBJ2-3, with 11 bases matching TRBD2. The CDR3 sequence is 16 residues long. The germline V gene has CDR1 SGHRS and CDR2 YFSETQ. Trimming removed 4 bases from V and 0 bases from J; junction bases left unmatched: 4. The CDR3 sequence is CASSGRLAGSTDTQYF. CDR3 bases: TGCGCCAGCAGCGGTCGACTAGCGGGGAGCACAGATACGCAGTATTTT. Filled out from reference TRBV5-1 and TRBJ2-3, the complete variable domain reads KAGVTQTPRYLIKTRGQQVTLSCSPISGHRSVSWYQQTPGQGLQFLFEYFSETQRNKGNFPGRFSGRQFSNSRSEMNVSTLELGDSALYLCASSGRLAGSTDTQYFGPGTRLTVL.

V usage is TRBV7-2 and J usage is TRBJ2-1; 12 nucleotides match TRBD2. V shed 1 base, J shed 10 bases, and the junction held 2 bases outside the gene matches. The germline V gene encodes CDR1 SGHTA and CDR2 FQGNSA. The CDR3 loop spans 14 amino acids. The CDR3 DNA follows: TGTGCCAGCAGCTTAGAACTAGCGGGGGGAGAGCAGTTCTTC. Protein: CASSLELAGGEQFF.